A single sample gave rise to the 14 T cell receptor beta chains below, sequenced in a study of blood T cell repertoires in COVID-19. The method was immunoSEQ multiplex PCR; TCRdb's version includes in-frame clones alone and lacks a portion of them. Of around 470,000 clones listed, roughly 89% are singletons. The source material was peripheral blood. The origin of the receptors is a man aged 18 to 35 with COVID-19, enrolled during active disease.

J is TRBJ1-5 and V is TRBV7-8, with unresolved D. CDR3 size: 15 residues. V dropped 5 bases and J dropped 5 bases, with 16 bases sitting between them. Germline V gives CDR1 SGHVS, CDR2 FQNEAQ. The CDR3 is CASSPSGREYQPQHF. CDR3 in DNA: TGTGCCAGCAGCCCCAGTGGAAGGGAGTATCAGCCCCAGCATTTT.

The chain uses TRBV6-5 and TRBJ1-1; D call uncertain. This CDR3 has 12 residues. Trimming took 4 bases from V and 5 from J, leaving 8 bases between them. Germline CDR1 MNHEY, CDR2 SVGAGI. The CDR3 sequence is CASSSLGTEAFF. The CDR3 DNA is TGTGCCAGCAGTTCCCTAGGAACTGAAGCTTTCTTT.

The chain combines TRBV6-5 with TRBJ2-2; 7 bases align to TRBD1. J lost 11 bases, V lost 5 bases, and 8 bases had no gene match. The CDR3 contains 13 residues. Germline V gene sequence: CDR1 MNHEY, CDR2 SVGAGI. CDR3 bases: TGTGCCAGCAGTCGAGACAGGGTAGGCGAGCTGTTTTTT. It codes for CASSRDRVGELFF.

The chain employs TRBV4-2 and TRBJ2-3; D may be TRBD2 (5 bases). This CDR3 has 15 residues. Germline loops: CDR1 LGHNA, CDR2 YNFKEQ. The V end lost 0 bases, the J end lost 1 base, and 8 bases lay between the germline ends. CDR3 sequence reads: CASSQDKGGTDTQYF. CDR3 sequence (DNA): TGTGCCAGCAGCCAAGATAAGGGAGGCACAGATACGCAGTATTTT.

This clone was picked up one time. The rearrangement joins TRBV7-6 to TRBJ2-7; 15 bases line up with TRBD2. The CDR3 totals 17 residues. V shed 5 bases, J shed 3 bases, and the junction held 8 bases outside the gene matches. Per germline, CDR1 SGHVS and CDR2 FNYEAQ. The CDR3 coding sequence is TGTGCCAGCAGCCCGGGGACTAGCGGGAGGTTTGGCTACGAGCAGTACTTC. Amino acids: CASSPGTSGRFGYEQYF. Full variable domain (outside the CDR3, taken from reference TRBV7-6 and TRBJ2-7): GAGVSQSPRYKVTKRGQDVALRCDPISGHVSLYWYRQALGQGPEFLTYFNYEAQQDKSGLPNDRFSAERPEGSISTLTIQRTEQRDSAMYRCASSPGTSGRFGYEQYFGPGTRLTVT.

The chain carries TRBV4-1 and TRBJ1-1; 7 bases align to TRBD1. This CDR3 has 14 amino acids. V shed 2 bases, J shed 6 bases, and the junction held 6 bases outside the gene matches. CDR1 and CDR2 from the germline V gene are MGHRA and YSYEKL. The CDR3 region is CASSQPTGVAEAFF. Here the CDR3 DNA reads TGCGCCAGCAGCCAACCCACAGGGGTCGCTGAAGCTTTCTTT.

The chain uses TRBV5-1 and TRBJ1-2; D is possibly TRBD1 (6 bases). This CDR3 contains 13 residues. CDR1 is SGHRS, CDR2 YFSETQ, per germline. V shed 4 bases and J shed 4 bases, with 11 bases lying between them. The CDR3 region has the DNA TGCGCCAGCAGCCCGGACAGCTTCTATGGCTACACCTTC. It yields the protein CASSPDSFYGYTF. The variable domain in full, completed from reference TRBV5-1 and TRBJ1-2, reads KAGVTQTPRYLIKTRGQQVTLSCSPISGHRSVSWYQQTPGQGLQFLFEYFSETQRNKGNFPGRFSGRQFSNSRSEMNVSTLELGDSALYLCASSPDSFYGYTFGSGTRLTVV.

This chain uses TRBV18 with TRBJ1-2, with D possibly matching TRBD1 (5 bases). Germline V gene sequence: CDR1 KGHSH, CDR2 LQKENI. The CDR3 is 16 residues long. V lost 3 bases to trimming and J lost 2 bases, with 16 bases between them. The CDR3 nucleotides are TGTGCCAGCTCACCCGATCAGGACACTGCCAACTATGGCTACACCTTC. The encoded protein is CASSPDQDTANYGYTF.

This clone was found once. V is TRBV7-6 and J is TRBJ2-5; the D is unclear. The CDR3 spans 15 residues. Germline V gene sequence: CDR1 SGHVS, CDR2 FNYEAQ. V gave up 2 bases and J gave up 0 bases, with 10 bases separating them. The CDR3 nucleotides are TGTGCCAGCAGCTTATCCCTTCAGTACCAAGAGACCCAGTACTTC. It is translated as CASSLSLQYQETQYF.

J is TRBJ2-3 and V is TRBV6-5; maybe TRBD2 (6 bases). The CDR3 is 14 residues long. Germline CDR1 reads MNHEY; CDR2 reads SVGAGI. Trimming cost V 6 bases and J 5 bases, with 15 bases left between them. CDR3 region: CASSVGGALDTQYF. CDR3 sequence (DNA): TGTGCCAGCAGCGTCGGGGGTGCATTAGATACGCAGTATTTT.

This clone was recorded once. The chain links TRBV9 to TRBJ2-1; tentative D call: TRBD2 (5 bases). The germline V gene encodes CDR1 SGDLS and CDR2 YYNGEE. Trimming left V 4 bases short and J 12 bases short, with 17 bases between. The CDR3 length is 13 residues. CDR3 sequence: CASSSGLGGRQFF. The CDR3 DNA follows: TGTGCCAGCAGCTCAGGACTGGGCGGACGGCAGTTCTTC.

The CDR3 DNA follows: TGTGCCAGCAGCTTGGTTTTAGGGGTGAACACTGAAGCTTTCTTT. Protein product: CASSLVLGVNTEAFF. The chain is built from TRBV5-5 and TRBJ1-1, with D possibly matching TRBD1 (5 bases). V shed 0 bases and J shed 0 bases, with 9 bases lying between them. The CDR3 contains 15 residues. Germline V gene data show CDR1 as SGHKS and CDR2 as YYEKEE (reference sequence).

This sequence joins TRBV24-1 and TRBJ2-2; D remains ambiguous. V lost 3 bases to trimming and J lost 4 bases, with 17 bases between them. Germline values: CDR1 KGHDR, CDR2 SFDVKD. CDR3 length: 17 residues. The CDR3 sequence: CATSDNTGPPGTGELFF. The CDR3 DNA reads as TGTGCCACCAGTGATAATACGGGTCCCCCGGGCACCGGGGAGCTGTTTTTT.

CDR3 protein: CASREQGAYEQYF. As DNA, the CDR3 is TGTGCCAGCAGAGAACAGGGGGCCTACGAGCAGTACTTC. The rearrangement links TRBV27 to TRBJ2-7; the match to TRBD1 covers 8 bases. The CDR3 spans 13 residues. Germline V lookup: CDR1 MNHEY, CDR2 SMNVEV (reference sequence). The V and J ends lost 6 bases and 2 bases, in that order; junction bases with no gene match: 3.